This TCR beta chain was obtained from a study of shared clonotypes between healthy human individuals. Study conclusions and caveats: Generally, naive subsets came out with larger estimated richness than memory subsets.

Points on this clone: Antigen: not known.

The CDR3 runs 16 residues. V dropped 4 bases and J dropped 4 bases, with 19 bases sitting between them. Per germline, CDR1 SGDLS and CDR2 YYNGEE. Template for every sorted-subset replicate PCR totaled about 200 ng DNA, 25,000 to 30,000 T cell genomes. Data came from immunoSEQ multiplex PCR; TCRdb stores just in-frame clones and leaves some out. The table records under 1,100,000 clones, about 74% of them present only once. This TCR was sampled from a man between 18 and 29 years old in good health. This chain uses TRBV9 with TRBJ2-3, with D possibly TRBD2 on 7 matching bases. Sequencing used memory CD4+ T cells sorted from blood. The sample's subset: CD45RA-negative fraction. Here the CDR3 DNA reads TGTGCCAGCAGCTGGCGGGGGCGCACCTCGGCAGATACGCAGTATTTT. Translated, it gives CASSWRGRTSADTQYF.